The T cell receptor (beta chain) described here comes from a study of T cell responses to AZD1222 COVID-19 vaccine (dated by TCRdb to the early 2020s). For context, the study as a whole: AZD1222 recipients with second doses at about 4 weeks or about 12 weeks were pooled, because spike-specific TCR depth and breadth did not differ between schedules. TCR sequencing covered 230 or so trial participants: about 210 given two doses of AZD1222 and some 25 given two doses of MenACWY control vaccine. Enrollment into the trials was organized by age into subgroups of 18-55, 56-69 and 70-plus years, and those subgroups contained roughly 160, 29 and 62 TCR-sequenced participants, respectively.

Note on this clone: Its antigen target is currently unknown. No base quality values were provided; no much bigger clone lies one nucleotide off.

CDR1 and CDR2 (SGDLS, YYNGEE) derive from the germline V gene. The CDR3 contains 15 residues, cysteine and phenylalanine counted. The retained sequence is limited to the CDR3, 45 bases, with the frame set at the first base. V drops 1 base and J drops 5 bases, leaving 14 bases in between. The CDR3 regions of human TCRbeta chains were analyzed by immunosequencing. Turning to the authors' computational methods: TCRs in the repertoires were matched against a reference library of SARS-CoV-2-specific TCRs that had been generated with the MIRA antigen-specificity platform. Breadth was defined as the fraction of unique TCRs that were SARS-CoV-2-associated, and depth was defined as the fraction of total T cells that were SARS-CoV-2-associated. Using the MIRA data, each spike-specific TCR was assigned both to the spike region to which the TCR was reactive and to a CD4 or CD8 class. Log10-transformed breadth and depth values were compared by one-way ANOVA with Sidak's multiple comparisons tests. TCRdb carries this immuneACCESS record with in-frame sequences only. Its versions omit some clonotypes, under half of them owing to an unresolved V gene in the studies checked, with the rest unexplained. The D gene and trimming were derived from the DNA, and the V and J assignments and clone size from that table. Across this sample there are under 150,000 clones, with roughly 90% seen only once. Around 8.6% of the sample lies in the top ten.

Study-level results and caveats: The whole spike protein was spanned by vaccine-associated CD4 TCRs, and dominant responses were seen in regions 160-218 and 743-854. Only 5 to 7 AZD1222 recipients were SARS-CoV-2 seropositive at baseline, limiting conclusions about previously exposed vaccinees. After two AZD1222 doses, spike-specific TCR breadth and depth were significantly higher than at day 0 and than in MenACWY recipients. Reportedly, close to half of the unique spike-specific TCRs recognized epitopes lying outside the regions that are mutated in the B.1.351 and B.1.1.7 variants. Participants were mostly white British and included more females than males, and it was suggested by the authors that clonal diversity may have been underestimated. Because no day 14 peak-response samples were available, the repertoires could be characterized only after the peak T cell response. In the small 56-69-year group, the increase in depth fell short of significance, most likely because of low power.

Sample time point, as interpreted from the label and publication: baseline before first vaccination. Samples from vaccinated people were obtained from the UK trials COV001 and COV002, which included a single-blind randomized controlled phase 2/3 trial of AZD1222 (ChAdOx1 nCoV-19) in healthy adults. For TCRbeta chain sequencing, PBMC samples were collected from trial participants at day 0 and at day 28 after the second dose. The sample consisted of peripheral blood, taken on day 0 of AZD1222 vaccination. The receptor was derived from an adult in good health. This chain joins TRBV9 to TRBJ2-3; the D assignment is uncertain and may be TRBD1 or TRBD2, with 5 bases supporting each. CDR3 reads: CASSVTGVGEDTQYF. In nucleotides, the sequence is TGTGCCAGCAGCGTAACCGGGGTGGGGGAAGATACGCAGTATTTT.